This passage covers 30 T cell receptor beta chains from one sample sequenced in a study of OX40 agonist ivuxolimab in advanced cancers. The assay was immunoSEQ multiplex PCR, and TCRdb's table has in-frame clones only and misses some. The table records 40,000 to 55,000 clones, approximately 85% of them present only once. The sequenced sample was CD4+ or CD8+ T cells sorted from blood, obtained in a trial of the OX40 agonist ivuxolimab. Receptor source: an adult with an advanced solid tumor such as melanoma, head and neck, liver or kidney cancer.

This clone was counted a single time. The V and J genes are TRBV25-1 and TRBJ2-5; D not resolved. This CDR3 spans 14 amino acids. CDR1 is MGHDK, CDR2 SYGVNS, per germline. V was cut by 3 bases and J by 2 bases, with 10 bases left in between. The CDR3 nucleotides are TGTGCCAGCAGTGACAGCCTAACTCAAGAGACCCAGTACTTC. This translates into CASSDSLTQETQYF.

This clone appeared a few times. The gene calls are TRBV13 and TRBJ2-7; 12 nucleotides align to TRBD2. The CDR3 sequence is 19 residues long. Looked up from germline, CDR1 is PRHDT and CDR2 is FYEKMQ (reference sequence). J was trimmed by 1 base and V by 6 bases; bases with no gene match: 16. The DNA for the CDR3 is TGTGCCAGCAGTTCGACCAGGGCCTTTCTAGCGGGAGGGTCCTACGAGCAGTACTTC. Amino acid sequence: CASSSTRAFLAGGSYEQYF.

This chain connects TRBV27 to TRBJ1-1; D unresolved. CDR1 MNHEY and CDR2 SMNVEV come from the germline V gene (reference sequence). V lost 5 bases, J lost 6 bases, and 13 bases lay in between. CDR3 length equals 13 residues. This CDR3 reads CASSPGFGAEAFF. CDR3 sequence (DNA): TGTGCCAGCAGTCCCGGATTTGGGGCTGAAGCTTTCTTT.

This clone was observed a few times. The chain combines TRBV6-5 with TRBJ2-2, with D perhaps TRBD2 (5 bases). CDR3 length: 14 residues. Per the germline V gene, CDR1 is MNHEY and CDR2 is SVGAGI. Trimming removed 7 bases at V and 1 base at J, with 10 bases between. The CDR3 coding sequence is TGTGCCAGCAAAAAGCGGAGGAACACCGGGGAGCTGTTTTTT. It specifies CASKKRRNTGELFF.

This clone occurred once. The chain has TRBV19 and TRBJ1-5; tentative D call: TRBD1 (5 bases). CDR3 length: 16 residues. Germline CDR1 LNHDA, CDR2 SQIVND (reference sequence). The germline V and J ends were trimmed by 3 bases and 2 bases, with 14 bases remaining between them. Here the CDR3 DNA reads TGTGCCAGTAGTATGACAGTTCTAAACGGCAATCAGCCCCAGCATTTT. Amino acid sequence: CASSMTVLNGNQPQHF.

The J gene is TRBJ1-2, the V gene TRBV6-5; no reliable D call. V was shortened by 5 bases and J by 5 bases, with 12 bases between the two germline ends. The CDR3 runs 13 residues. Germline V gene sequence: CDR1 MNHEY, CDR2 SVGAGI. The CDR3 region has the DNA TGTGCCAGCAGTCCGACCACTAGATATGGCTACACCTTC. Its protein is CASSPTTRYGYTF.

This chain connects TRBV5-4 to TRBJ2-7; TRBD2 agrees at 10 bases. Germline lookup yields CDR1 SGHNT and CDR2 YYREEE (reference sequence). This CDR3 has 14 residues. V was pared by 4 bases and J by 7 bases, with 8 bases of the junction left unmatched. CDR3 sequence (DNA): TGTGCCAGCAGCCCTCGCCTAGCGGGGGTTGAGCAGTACTTC. Protein: CASSPRLAGVEQYF.

A single count supports this clone. The chain is built from TRBV7-3 and TRBJ2-1; D remains unclear. CDR3 length equals 13 residues. Germline V gene lookup returns CDR1 SGHTA and CDR2 FQGTGA. Trimming took 4 bases from V and 9 from J, leaving 13 bases between them. DNA for the CDR3: TGTGCCAGCAGCTCTTCAGGTATTGGTGAGCAGTTCTTC. As protein: CASSSSGIGEQFF. Full variable domain (remainder filled in from reference TRBV7-3 and TRBJ2-1): GAGVSQTPSNKVTEKGKYVELRCDPISGHTALYWYRQSLGQGPEFLIYFQGTGAADDSGLPNDRFFAVRPEGSVSTLKIQRTERGDSAVYLCASSSSGIGEQFFGPGTRLTVL.

The rearrangement links TRBV29-1 to TRBJ1-4; TRBD1 is a possible D gene (5 bases). Germline V gene sequence: CDR1 SQVTM, CDR2 ANQGSEA. The germline V and J ends were trimmed by 4 bases and 7 bases, with 10 bases remaining between them. This CDR3 has 12 residues. The CDR3 region is CSVGGTLEKLFF. The CDR3 region has the DNA TGCAGCGTTGGGGGGACCCTTGAAAAACTGTTTTTT.

This sequence joins TRBV18 and TRBJ2-3, with a possible D match to TRBD1 (5 bases). Germline V gene data show CDR1 as KGHSH and CDR2 as LQKENI. The CDR3 runs to 15 residues. Trimming cost V 2 bases and J 0 bases, with 9 bases left between them. The CDR3 is CASSPWGSSTDTQYF. Here the CDR3 DNA reads TGTGCCAGCTCACCATGGGGCAGTAGCACAGATACGCAGTATTTT.

The J gene is TRBJ2-6, the V gene TRBV7-3; D is unclear. This CDR3 has 17 amino acids. Trimming removed 5 bases at V and 4 bases at J, with 18 bases between. CDR1 and CDR2 (germline): SGHTA, FQGTGA. The CDR3 spells CASSLRPGPFGANVLTF. The CDR3 DNA is TGTGCCAGCAGCCTCAGACCCGGCCCCTTCGGGGCCAACGTCCTGACTTTC.

V usage is TRBV28 and J usage is TRBJ2-1, with D tentatively TRBD1 (5 bases). V lost 2 bases, J lost 6 bases, and 11 bases lay in between. The CDR3 is 14 amino acids. Germline V lookup: CDR1 MDHEN, CDR2 SYDVKM. CDR3 DNA sequence: TGTGCCAGCAGTTTAAGTGGGGCTCTCAATGAGCAGTTCTTC. This gives the protein CASSLSGALNEQFF.

The V and J genes are TRBV7-9 and TRBJ2-7, with a tentative D call TRBD1 (5 bases). Germline CDR1 reads SEHNR; CDR2 reads FQNEAQ (reference sequence). V dropped 5 bases and J dropped 6 bases, with 17 bases sitting between them. This CDR3 contains 14 residues. CDR3 in amino acids: CASSPEVQVAEQYF. Here the CDR3 DNA reads TGTGCCAGCAGCCCAGAGGTACAGGTTGCCGAGCAGTACTTC.

The CDR3 protein is CASSLRTSQETQYF. As DNA, the CDR3 is TGTGCCAGTAGTCTCCGGACTAGCCAAGAGACCCAGTACTTC. The V and J genes are TRBV19 and TRBJ2-5; 7 nucleotides match TRBD2. Looked up from germline, CDR1 is LNHDA and CDR2 is SQIVND (reference sequence). The CDR3 consists of 14 residues. Unmatched junction bases numbered 4, after V lost 5 bases and J lost 1 base.

The rearrangement links TRBV11-2 to TRBJ2-3; TRBD2 matches 7 bases. There are 15 residues in the CDR3. V shed 5 bases, J shed 6 bases, and the junction held 11 bases outside the gene matches. The germline V gene has CDR1 SGHAT and CDR2 FQNNGV. CDR3 DNA sequence: TGTGCCAGCAGCAGCAGCGGGACCTCGGAGGATACGCAGTATTTT. Its protein product is CASSSSGTSEDTQYF.

This clone was found once. The chain has TRBV23-1 and TRBJ2-2; D possibly corresponds to TRBD2 (5 bases). TRBV23-1 belongs to the ORF category, with a function that is uncertain. V dropped 3 bases and J dropped 4 bases, with 12 bases sitting between them. The CDR3 is 15 amino acids. Written as DNA, the CDR3 is TGCGCCAGCAGTCACCCGTGGACTGCCACCGGGGAGCTGTTTTTT. This translates into CASSHPWTATGELFF.

The chain joins TRBV4-3 to TRBJ1-4; 9 positions agree with TRBD1. With V trimmed by 2 bases and J by 6 bases, 7 bases remained unmatched. The CDR3 totals 16 residues. Germline CDR1 is LGHNA and CDR2 is YSLEER. CDR3 amino acids: CASSQTNRGQYEKLFF. For the CDR3, the DNA is TGCGCCAGCAGCCAAACGAACAGGGGGCAGTATGAAAAACTGTTTTTT.

V usage is TRBV11-2 and J usage is TRBJ2-7, with no clear D. The CDR3 totals 13 residues. From germline, CDR1 is SGHAT and CDR2 FQNNGV. V was cut by 4 bases and J by 5 bases, with 12 bases left in between. Written as DNA, the CDR3 is TGTGCCAGCAGCTCCAATTGGGGTGACGAGCAGTACTTC. The encoded protein is CASSSNWGDEQYF.

J is TRBJ2-1 and V is TRBV2; 9 bases are shared with TRBD1. Germline V gene lookup returns CDR1 SNHLY and CDR2 FYNNEI. The CDR3 has 16 amino acids. The V gene end was trimmed by 6 bases and the J gene end by 4 bases; junction bases not matched to a gene: 10. The chain's CDR3 is CASSETGTGRYNEQFF. CDR3 in DNA: TGTGCCAGCAGCGAGACCGGGACAGGGAGATACAATGAGCAGTTCTTC.

The chain couples TRBV5-1 to TRBJ2-5; 8 bases are shared with TRBD2. V lost 4 bases and J lost 4; bases outside the gene matches: 9. This CDR3 is 15 amino acids long. CDR1 and CDR2 (germline): SGHRS, YFSETQ. The CDR3: CASSRLAGRGETQYF. In nucleotides, the CDR3 is TGCGCCAGCAGCCGATTAGCGGGGAGGGGAGAGACCCAGTACTTC.

The V call is TRBV6-1, the J call TRBJ2-7; 7 bases are shared with TRBD2. Germline trimming cut 2 bases from V and 5 bases from J; bases unmatched to any gene: 9. CDR1 is MNHNS and CDR2 is SASEGT in the germline V gene. This CDR3 is 15 amino acids long. The CDR3 DNA reads TGTGCCAGCAGTGAACCCTCAACGGGAGGCGACGAGCAGTACTTC. Amino acid sequence: CASSEPSTGGDEQYF.

This clone appeared once. V and J are TRBV11-2 and TRBJ2-3; maybe TRBD1 (5 bases). Germline V gene sequence: CDR1 SGHAT, CDR2 FQNNGV. V dropped 5 bases and J dropped 8 bases, with 14 bases sitting between them. The CDR3 is made up of 13 amino acids. Here the CDR3 DNA reads TGTGCCAGCAGCCCCAGTTGGGGCACTACGCAGTATTTT. It yields the protein CASSPSWGTTQYF.

Sample share makes this clone medium-sized. The chain carries TRBV5-1 and TRBJ1-5; D call uncertain. Per the germline V gene, CDR1 is SGHRS and CDR2 is YFSETQ. The CDR3 is made up of 13 amino acids. Trimming cost V 5 bases and J 0 bases, with 6 bases left between them. For the CDR3, the DNA is TGCGCCAGCAGAGTCGATAGCAATCAGCCCCAGCATTTT. Amino acids: CASRVDSNQPQHF.

This chain uses TRBV5-4 with TRBJ2-7; 8 nucleotides line up with TRBD1. This CDR3 spans 13 amino acids. Looked up from germline, CDR1 is SGHNT and CDR2 is YYREEE (reference sequence). V dropped 5 bases and J dropped 6; count of bases not matched to a gene: 7. DNA for the CDR3: TGTGCCAGCAGGAACAGGGGGTCTTTCGAGCAGTACTTC. This gives the protein CASRNRGSFEQYF.

The J gene is TRBJ2-7, the V gene TRBV21-1; TRBD1, the table's D call, was not compared with the DNA. TRBV21-1 is given as a pseudogene. The CDR3 runs to 12 residues. CDR3 bases: TGTGACCGGGGACAGGGGGCGCGGGAGCAGTACTTC. This codes for CDRGQGAREQYF.

The chain links TRBV4-3 to TRBJ2-7, with D perhaps matching TRBD1 (6 bases). This CDR3 comprises 15 residues. V shed 1 base and J shed 3 bases, with 13 bases lying between them. The V gene's germline CDR1 is LGHNA and CDR2 YSLEER. This CDR3 is CASSQGWTEYYEQYF. As DNA, the CDR3 is TGCGCCAGCAGCCAAGGGTGGACAGAGTACTACGAGCAGTACTTC.

J is TRBJ2-1 and V is TRBV7-3, with D perhaps matching TRBD1 or TRBD2 (5 bases each). Trimming removed 0 bases from V and 5 bases from J, with 8 bases in between. The CDR3 extends over 14 amino acids. CDR1 and CDR2 (germline): SGHTA, FQGTGA. In DNA, the CDR3 is TGTGCCAGCAGCTTAACTCGAGGGGACAATGAGCAGTTCTTC. Protein product: CASSLTRGDNEQFF.

The chain links TRBV7-2 to TRBJ1-1; D is uncertain. CDR3 length equals 14 residues. V lost 3 bases, J lost 5 bases, and 13 bases lay in between. Germline V gene sequence: CDR1 SGHTA, CDR2 FQGNSA. CDR3 nucleotides: TGTGCCAGCAGCTTGAGGCAGCACGTTACTGAAGCTTTCTTT. Encoded protein: CASSLRQHVTEAFF.

The V call is TRBV5-1, the J call TRBJ2-1, with D uncertain. The germline V gene has CDR1 SGHRS and CDR2 YFSETQ. The V end was cut by 4 bases, the J end by 4 bases, with 18 bases between. The CDR3 loop spans 16 amino acids. The CDR3 reads CASSATRPPPYNEQFF. For the CDR3, the DNA is TGCGCCAGCAGCGCGACCCGGCCCCCCCCGTACAATGAGCAGTTCTTC.

The chain employs TRBV9 and TRBJ2-7; TRBD1 agrees at 10 bases. The CDR3 covers 15 residues. The germline V gene has CDR1 SGDLS and CDR2 YYNGEE. J was trimmed by 2 bases and V by 0 bases; bases with no gene match: 2. CDR3 nucleotide sequence: TGTGCCAGCAGCGTAGGTGGACAGGGGGCCTACGAGCAGTACTTC. It is translated as CASSVGGQGAYEQYF.